These 17 T cell receptor beta chains were sequenced from one sample in a study of cytomegalovirus exposure and HLA in healthy donors. Amplification used 60 Vbeta primers and 13 Jbeta primers. The protocol was immunoSEQ multiplex PCR, while the TCRdb copy is restricted to in-frame clones and leaves out a portion. The repertoire has 200,000 to 250,000 clones, over 70% of them found once; the top ten carry about 2.5%. The sequenced sample was PBMCs. The receptors derive from a woman aged 55-69 years in good health and CMV-seropositive.

This clone has a single count. The chain employs TRBV5-1 and TRBJ2-1, with TRBD1 matching over 10 bases. V shed 4 bases and J 5 bases; nucleotides not matched to a gene: 6. Germline CDR1 is SGHRS and CDR2 is YFSETQ. The CDR3 contains 15 residues. The CDR3: CASSLMGQGNNEQFF. CDR3 nucleotides: TGCGCCAGCAGCCTAATGGGACAGGGGAACAATGAGCAGTTCTTC.

In its sample, this clone was seen once. The genes are TRBV7-2 and TRBJ2-3; TRBD1 agrees at 9 bases. The V gene's germline CDR1 is SGHTA and CDR2 FQGNSA. The CDR3 extends over 15 amino acids. V was pared by 5 bases and J by 3 bases, with 6 bases of the junction left unmatched. CDR3: CASSVGTGWTDTQYF. For the CDR3, the DNA is TGTGCCAGCAGCGTAGGGACAGGGTGGACAGATACGCAGTATTTT.

The rearrangement links TRBV2 to TRBJ2-7; 7 nucleotides agree with TRBD1. CDR1 and CDR2 from the germline V gene are SNHLY and FYNNEI. V gave up 6 bases and J gave up 4 bases; unmatched junction bases: 9. CDR3 length: 14 amino acids. The DNA of the CDR3 is TGTGCCAGCAGGACAGGGCAGGCTTTTTACGAGCAGTACTTC. Translated, it gives CASRTGQAFYEQYF.

J is TRBJ2-3 and V is TRBV2, with D perhaps TRBD1 (6 bases). The germline V gene encodes CDR1 SNHLY and CDR2 FYNNEI. The length of the CDR3 is 14 residues. V lost 8 bases and J 6 bases, leaving 18 bases between the germline ends. The CDR3 loop is CASGIRGSWDTQYF. As DNA, the CDR3 is TGTGCCAGCGGAATAAGGGGGAGTTGGGATACGCAGTATTTT.

The gene calls are TRBV27 and TRBJ1-3; 8 bases are a match to TRBD1. The germline CDR1 and CDR2 sequences are MNHEY and SMNVEV (reference sequence). Trimming cost V 6 bases and J 0 bases; bases outside gene matches: 10. The length of the CDR3 is 17 residues. CDR3 protein: CASSPRGLRGSGNTIYF. DNA of the CDR3: TGTGCCAGCAGCCCCAGGGGGCTCAGGGGCTCTGGAAACACCATATATTTT.

This chain connects TRBV7-9 to TRBJ2-2; possibly TRBD2 for D (6 bases). CDR3 length: 14 amino acids. Looked up from germline, CDR1 is SEHNR and CDR2 is FQNEAQ (reference sequence). The germline V and J ends were trimmed by 4 bases and 8 bases, with 14 bases remaining between them. The CDR3 nucleotides read TGTGCCAGCAGCTCCCTTGGCGGGGCGGGGGAGCTGTTTTTT. Protein product: CASSSLGGAGELFF.

The genes are TRBV5-1 and TRBJ2-2; 8 bases fit TRBD1. V shed 4 bases and J 7 bases; nucleotides not matched to a gene: 6. The CDR3 is made up of 14 amino acids. From germline, CDR1 is SGHRS and CDR2 YFSETQ. The CDR3 nucleotides are TGCGCCAGCAGCCCCGGGACAGGCCGCGGGGAGCTGTTTTTT. Protein product: CASSPGTGRGELFF.

V usage is TRBV27 and J usage is TRBJ1-1; 9 nucleotides agree with TRBD1. The CDR3 is made up of 14 amino acids. Germline loops: CDR1 MNHEY, CDR2 SMNVEV (reference sequence). V was clipped by 7 bases and J by 5 bases; unmatched bases: 8. The CDR3 sequence: CASTETGGETEAFF. As DNA, the CDR3 is TGTGCCAGCACCGAGACAGGGGGTGAAACTGAAGCTTTCTTT.

The sample holds a few counts of this clone. The CDR3 DNA follows: TGCGCCAGCAGAGGAGGGGGCGTGAACACTGAAGCTTTCTTT. Residues: CASRGGGVNTEAFF. This chain connects TRBV5-1 to TRBJ1-1; TRBD1 matches at 7 bases. Germline values: CDR1 SGHRS, CDR2 YFSETQ. The V gene end was trimmed by 5 bases and the J gene end by 0 bases; junction bases not matched to a gene: 4. This CDR3 comprises 14 residues.

The J gene is TRBJ1-5, the V gene TRBV19, with 7 bases lining up with TRBD1. Germline V gene sequence: CDR1 LNHDA, CDR2 SQIVND (reference sequence). The J segment lost 5 bases and the V segment lost 7 bases, leaving 8 bases of the junction unmatched. The CDR3 is 14 residues long. In DNA form, the CDR3 reads TGTGCCAGTAATCTCCGGGACAGATATCAGCCCCAGCATTTT. The encoded protein is CASNLRDRYQPQHF. The full variable domain, completed using reference TRBV19 and TRBJ1-5, is DGGITQSPKYLFRKEGQNVTLSCEQNLNHDAMYWYRQDPGQGLRLIYYSQIVNDFQKGDIAEGYSVSREKKESFPLTVTSAQKNPTAFYLCASNLRDRYQPQHFGDGTRLSIL.

This CDR3 is CASSREGLAERNTQYF. The CDR3 bases are TGTGCCAGCAGCCGAGAAGGACTAGCTGAGAGAAATACGCAGTATTTT. This chain joins TRBV4-2 and TRBJ2-3; 8 bases agree with TRBD2. V lost 4 bases to trimming and J lost 7 bases; unmatched junction nucleotides: 13. The CDR3 has 16 residues. Germline V lookup: CDR1 LGHNA, CDR2 YNFKEQ.

The genes are TRBV19 and TRBJ1-5; D perhaps matches TRBD1 (6 bases). Trimming stripped 6 bases from V and 7 bases from J, with 13 bases between. The CDR3 runs 13 residues. CDR1 and CDR2 (germline): LNHDA, SQIVND (reference sequence). CDR3 nucleotides: TGTGCCAGTAGCCCAGGGGCCGGGCAGCCCCAGCATTTT. It codes for CASSPGAGQPQHF.

This chain uses TRBV7-6 with TRBJ1-1; no clear D. Germline V lookup: CDR1 SGHVS, CDR2 FNYEAQ. Trimming left V 1 base short and J 3 bases short, with 9 bases between. The CDR3 is made up of 14 amino acids. This CDR3 reads CASSLVGRYTEAFF. CDR3 coding DNA: TGTGCCAGCAGCTTAGTCGGGAGGTACACTGAAGCTTTCTTT. Using reference TRBV7-6 and TRBJ1-1 for the parts outside the CDR3, the full variable domain is GAGVSQSPRYKVTKRGQDVALRCDPISGHVSLYWYRQALGQGPEFLTYFNYEAQQDKSGLPNDRFSAERPEGSISTLTIQRTEQRDSAMYRCASSLVGRYTEAFFGQGTRLTVV.

This clone came up once. V and J are TRBV4-2 and TRBJ2-2, with D possibly matching TRBD2 (5 bases). With 2 bases removed from V and 7 bases from J, the gap between germline ends came to 17 bases. CDR3 length equals 16 residues. The germline V gene encodes CDR1 LGHNA and CDR2 YNFKEQ. This CDR3 reads CASSQIGNWGGGELFF. For the CDR3, the DNA is TGTGCCAGCAGCCAAATCGGGAATTGGGGTGGCGGGGAGCTGTTTTTT.

This chain uses TRBV4-2 with TRBJ2-1, with 9 bases identical to TRBD1. Germline V gene lookup returns CDR1 LGHNA and CDR2 YNFKEQ. V lost 4 bases and J lost 8; bases outside the gene matches: 12. The CDR3 sequence is 16 residues long. CDR3: CASSRPGQGALDEQFF. The CDR3 bases are TGTGCCAGCAGCCGCCCGGGACAGGGAGCCCTCGATGAGCAGTTCTTC.

The chain is built from TRBV18 and TRBJ2-1; 16 positions agree with TRBD2. The trim removed 5 bases at V and 9 bases at J, leaving 4 bases unmatched. Germline loops: CDR1 KGHSH, CDR2 LQKENI. The CDR3 spans 15 residues. In nucleotides, the CDR3 is TGTGCCAGCTCAGCGGGACTAGCGGGAGGGCGTGAGCAGTTCTTC. It is translated as CASSAGLAGGREQFF.

The V and J genes are TRBV2 and TRBJ2-7; 8 nucleotides align to TRBD2. The junction had 8 bases not matched to a gene; V was cut back by 7 bases and J by 6 bases. Germline V CDR1 and CDR2: SNHLY, FYNNEI. CDR3 length: 13 amino acids. Written as DNA, the CDR3 is TGTGCCAGCAACACCGGACTAGCCGCCGAGCAGTACTTC. Translating gives CASNTGLAAEQYF.